Listed here is a single TCR beta chain. Germline assignment: CDR1 LNHDA and CDR2 SQIVND (reference sequence). Trimming removed 6 bases from V and 1 base from J; junction bases left unmatched: 5. The length of the CDR3 is 15 residues. These data are taken from a study of shared T cell receptors in the human thymus. Profiled with immunoSEQ multiplex PCR; TCRdb holds only in-frame clones, not every one. The sample has hundreds of thousands of clones, 70% to 90% seen once; the top ten hold roughly 0.01%. These data were also reused for a study on human thymus T cells. From that second work: Donation came from healthy Finnish infants having corrective surgery for congenital heart defects. Corrective cardiac surgery supplied the resected thymus tissue. Use of V and J genes seemed skewed within the thymic and blood repertoires.

This chain links TRBV19 with TRBJ2-3; 9 positions agree with TRBD1. The source is a girl in the first two years of life with a congenital heart defect. Specimen: thymocytes. The CDR3 region has the DNA TGTGCCAGTAGACAGGGGGCGCAGGGCACAGATACGCAGTATTTT. Translating gives CASRQGAQGTDTQYF.